The sequence of this TCR beta chain was determined in a study of cytomegalovirus exposure and HLA in healthy donors. Study results and caveats: There was a cluster of highly shared sequence variants that was likely a sequencing artifact. A later analysis found common viral pathogens apparently linked to several of the most significant clusters.

PCR involved 60 Vbeta and 13 Jbeta primers. TCRdb's copy holds only in-frame clones and misses some; the assay was immunoSEQ multiplex PCR. The table includes 110,000 to 150,000 clones, 60% to 85% detected once. Notes on this clone: Its specificity is unknown.

The V and J ends lost 2 bases and 0 bases, in that order; junction bases with no gene match: 3. Germline values: CDR1 GTSNPN, CDR2 SVGIG (reference sequence). The CDR3 is 16 amino acids. This receptor was taken from a male donor in good health and CMV-seropositive. V is TRBV30 and J is TRBJ2-3; 12 bases fit TRBD2. Sequences were obtained from PBMCs. As DNA, the CDR3 is TGTGCCTGGAGTTGGGGGACTAGCGGGAGCACAGATACGCAGTATTTT. Translation: CAWSWGTSGSTDTQYF.